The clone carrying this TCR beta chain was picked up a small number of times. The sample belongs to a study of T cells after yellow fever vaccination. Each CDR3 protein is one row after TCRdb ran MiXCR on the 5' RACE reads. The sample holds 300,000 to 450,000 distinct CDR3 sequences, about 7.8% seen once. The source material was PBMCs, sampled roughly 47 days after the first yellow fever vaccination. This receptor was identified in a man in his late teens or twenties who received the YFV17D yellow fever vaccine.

CDR3 protein: CASSHGSVMGGGQYF. DNA for the CDR3: TGTGCCAGCAGCCACGGTAGCGTCATGGGAGGAGGGCAGTACTTC. The rearrangement joins TRBV3-1 to TRBJ2-7; tentatively, D is TRBD2 (6 bases). V lost 3 bases and J lost 9, with 21 bases in between. Germline lookup yields CDR1 LGHDT and CDR2 YNNKEL (reference sequence). This CDR3 is 15 amino acids long.